This TCR beta chain is from a study of response to subunit inactivated influenza vaccine. Study conclusions and caveats: Authors suggested seasonal influenza vaccinations each recruit few new T cells.

The V and J ends lost 7 bases and 4 bases respectively, with 13 bases between them. This CDR3 contains 12 residues. CDR1 is SQVTM, CDR2 ANQGSEA, per germline. The sample holds many counts of this clonotype. Antigen specificity is unknown. TCRdb ran MiXCR on the RT-PCR reads and lists one entry per CDR3 protein. The sample has 800,000 or so distinct CDR3 sequences, 21% seen once; the top ten hold 10% to 13%. This sequence originates from a man aged 45 to 65 who received an inactivated influenza vaccine. The chain couples TRBV29-1 to TRBJ2-5; TRBD2 might be the D (5 bases). Specimen: PBMCs from blood, collected more than 4 days after vaccination. The CDR3 spells CSAGGPSETQYF. The CDR3, as DNA: TGCAGCGCCGGAGGCCCGTCAGAGACCCAGTACTTC.